This T cell receptor (beta chain) was captured in a study of shared clonotypes between healthy human individuals. Study overall: The study used three CD4 naive, three CD4 memory, two CD8 naive and one CD8 memory plate per donor. Study-level findings and limits: Specimens sampled were limited to blood, with tissue repertoires likely differing.

CDR3 length: 14 residues. The germline V gene encodes CDR1 MNHEY and CDR2 SMNVEV (reference sequence). Between the trimmed V and J ends, which lost 1 base and 8 bases, there was a span of 12 bases. A word on this clone: Its antigen remains unidentified.

Sequencing was performed with immunoSEQ multiplex PCR; in TCRdb, only in-frame clones are kept and a portion is missing. The sample contains about 580,000 clones, 98% of which appear only once. Naive CD8 cells lacked CD45RO and underwent positive selection for CCR7, leaving out terminally differentiated effector memory CD45RA+ cells. Caucasian adults living in Nashville, Tennessee, provided all samples. Sequencing used naive CD8+ T cells sorted from blood. The J gene is TRBJ2-1, the V gene TRBV27, with unresolved D. This TCR came from a man aged 25-45 years in good health. CDR3 sequence reads: CASSLYAGVDEQFF. The CDR3 DNA follows: TGTGCCAGCAGTTTATATGCAGGAGTCGATGAGCAGTTCTTC.